These T cell receptor beta chains were read from a single sample in a study of blood T cells in healthy people across ages. Each CDR3 protein is one row after TCRdb ran MiXCR on the 5' RACE reads. The sample carries approximately 1,000,000 distinct CDR3 sequences, 40% to 45% recorded once. The sample consisted of blood. These receptors were collected from a woman in her sixties or seventies in good health. The conserved cysteine and the conserved F or W are not part of the CDR3 here. Size tells how often a clone was seen (once, few, many) or the class of an expanded clone, and some rows leave it out.

clone_size: .; cdr3_length: 16; j_call: TRBJ2-5; v_call: TRBV6-1; cdr3_aa: ASRRALHPNMYQETQY
clone_size: once; cdr3_length: 10; j_call: TRBJ2-4; v_call: TRBV20-1; cdr3_aa: SARETTDIQY
clone_size: .; cdr3_length: 13; j_call: TRBJ2-3; v_call: TRBV27; cdr3_aa: ASSSASFSIDTQY
clone_size: .; cdr3_length: 13; j_call: TRBJ2-5; v_call: TRBV5-4; cdr3_aa: ASSSHRGAGETQY
clone_size: .; cdr3_length: 12; j_call: TRBJ2-5; v_call: TRBV7-3; cdr3_aa: ASSSRSGSNEQY
clone_size: few; cdr3_length: 15; j_call: TRBJ2-5; v_call: TRBV15; cdr3_aa: ATSRDKVGTGLETQY
clone_size: .; cdr3_length: 12; j_call: TRBJ2-1; v_call: TRBV20-1; cdr3_aa: SARDGFAGNEQF
clone_size: .; cdr3_length: 12; j_call: TRBJ2-5; v_call: TRBV20-1; cdr3_aa: SATTSGSLKTQY
clone_size: .; cdr3_length: 10; j_call: TRBJ2-3; v_call: TRBV28; cdr3_aa: ASSYRGNTQY
clone_size: .; cdr3_length: 10; j_call: TRBJ1-2; v_call: TRBV29-1; cdr3_aa: SVDHRADGYT
clone_size: .; cdr3_length: 14; j_call: TRBJ2-1; v_call: TRBV24-1; cdr3_aa: ATAAGSYPNYNEQF
clone_size: .; cdr3_length: 15; j_call: TRBJ1-5; v_call: TRBV28; cdr3_aa: ASSIIETGYSNQPQH
clone_size: .; cdr3_length: 12; j_call: .; v_call: TRBV20-1; cdr3_aa: SAGISGTQETQF
clone_size: few; cdr3_length: 9; j_call: TRBJ2-3; v_call: TRBV10-3; cdr3_aa: AIMVSDTQY
clone_size: .; cdr3_length: 13; j_call: TRBJ2-4; v_call: TRBV29-1; cdr3_aa: SVEDSFLKKNIQY
clone_size: .; cdr3_length: 10; j_call: TRBJ1-1; v_call: TRBV12-3/TRBV12-4; cdr3_aa: ASSTKPTEAF
clone_size: .; cdr3_length: 16; j_call: .; v_call: TRBV12-3/TRBV12-4; cdr3_aa: ASTISGTSGPLSYEQY
clone_size: few; cdr3_length: 12; j_call: TRBJ2-3; v_call: TRBV29-1; cdr3_aa: SVSTLASTDTQY
clone_size: .; cdr3_length: 11; j_call: .; v_call: TRBV10-1; cdr3_aa: ASSEYSTYEQY
clone_size: few; cdr3_length: 17; j_call: TRBJ2-7; v_call: TRBV7-6; cdr3_aa: ASSLAKTSGHSLYYEQY
clone_size: .; cdr3_length: 11; j_call: TRBJ2-6; v_call: TRBV6-5; cdr3_aa: ASSYLGGDVLT
clone_size: .; cdr3_length: 13; j_call: TRBJ2-7; v_call: TRBV20-1; cdr3_aa: SARDRGGGTYEQY
clone_size: few; cdr3_length: 13; j_call: TRBJ2-3; v_call: TRBV5-1; cdr3_aa: ASSWRAGSTDTQY
clone_size: .; cdr3_length: 13; j_call: TRBJ1-1; v_call: TRBV5-1; cdr3_aa: ASSSGGFSWTEAF
clone_size: .; cdr3_length: 15; j_call: TRBJ2-1; v_call: TRBV7-9; cdr3_aa: ASSLARGGQGWNEQF
clone_size: few; cdr3_length: 11; j_call: TRBJ2-7; v_call: TRBV5-1; cdr3_aa: ASYNPPDYEQY
clone_size: .; cdr3_length: 13; j_call: TRBJ2-7; v_call: TRBV20-1; cdr3_aa: SARDLSGGAYEQY
clone_size: .; cdr3_length: 11; j_call: TRBJ2-3; v_call: TRBV27; cdr3_aa: ASSSPETDTQY
clone_size: .; cdr3_length: 12; j_call: TRBJ2-7; v_call: TRBV10-3; cdr3_aa: AIRHSGSSYEQY
clone_size: few; cdr3_length: 11; j_call: TRBJ1-2; v_call: TRBV9; cdr3_aa: ASSAGAPLGYT
clone_size: .; cdr3_length: 16; j_call: TRBJ2-2; v_call: TRBV5-1; cdr3_aa: ASSRTGLAESFTGELF
clone_size: few; cdr3_length: 12; j_call: TRBJ2-1; v_call: TRBV7-2; cdr3_aa: ASSLESGINEQF
clone_size: few; cdr3_length: 14; j_call: TRBJ1-3; v_call: TRBV27; cdr3_aa: ASSSTKTTAGNTIY
clone_size: .; cdr3_length: 16; j_call: TRBJ2-3; v_call: TRBV20-1; cdr3_aa: SARDRRTSGRSAYTQY
clone_size: .; cdr3_length: 13; j_call: TRBJ1-2; v_call: TRBV12-3/TRBV12-4; cdr3_aa: ASRDRGAGGRGYT
clone_size: .; cdr3_length: 14; j_call: TRBJ2-7; v_call: TRBV4-2; cdr3_aa: ASRQHPDVAFYGQY
clone_size: .; cdr3_length: 13; j_call: TRBJ2-5; v_call: TRBV18; cdr3_aa: ASSPPATVKETQY
clone_size: .; cdr3_length: 17; j_call: TRBJ2-7; v_call: TRBV20-1; cdr3_aa: SARDADFVKAGRPYEQY
clone_size: .; cdr3_length: 13; j_call: TRBJ2-1; v_call: TRBV6-6; cdr3_aa: ASTNQGAAYNEQF
clone_size: .; cdr3_length: 14; j_call: TRBJ2-7; v_call: TRBV6-2/TRBV6-3; cdr3_aa: ASSSARTGSVVEQY
clone_size: few; cdr3_length: 11; j_call: TRBJ2-7; v_call: TRBV20-1; cdr3_aa: SALSGGTYEQY
clone_size: .; cdr3_length: 14; j_call: TRBJ1-1; v_call: TRBV10-3; cdr3_aa: AISEGDNLIYTEAF
clone_size: .; cdr3_length: 11; j_call: .; v_call: TRBV6-6; cdr3_aa: ASRVKGAYEQY
clone_size: once; cdr3_length: 15; j_call: .; v_call: TRBV27; cdr3_aa: ASSSGSGVFSYNEQY
clone_size: .; cdr3_length: 13; j_call: TRBJ2-3; v_call: TRBV20-1; cdr3_aa: SAARLAGTTDTQY
clone_size: once; cdr3_length: 14; j_call: TRBJ1-2; v_call: TRBV6-5; cdr3_aa: ASSPIRTGGSYGYT
clone_size: many; cdr3_length: 12; j_call: TRBJ2-7; v_call: TRBV14; cdr3_aa: ASSQSGAYYEQY
clone_size: .; cdr3_length: 14; j_call: TRBJ2-7; v_call: TRBV20-1; cdr3_aa: SAATGLMRLSYEQY
clone_size: few; cdr3_length: 13; j_call: TRBJ2-7; v_call: TRBV14; cdr3_aa: ASSQSGTEFYEQY
clone_size: .; cdr3_length: 18; j_call: TRBJ2-1; v_call: TRBV10-1; cdr3_aa: ASSEARGTSGILRTNEQF
clone_size: .; cdr3_length: 11; j_call: TRBJ1-1; v_call: TRBV2; cdr3_aa: ASRKDRNTEAF
clone_size: once; cdr3_length: 14; j_call: TRBJ2-6; v_call: TRBV6-1; cdr3_aa: ASSAGTSPGANVLT
clone_size: once; cdr3_length: 11; j_call: TRBJ1-5; v_call: TRBV5-6; cdr3_aa: ASSRGVGQPQH
clone_size: .; cdr3_length: 12; j_call: TRBJ2-7; v_call: TRBV6-5; cdr3_aa: ASSYGAGPYEQY
clone_size: .; cdr3_length: 11; j_call: TRBJ2-1; v_call: TRBV6-1; cdr3_aa: ASNQNWDNEQF
clone_size: once; cdr3_length: 12; j_call: TRBJ1-2; v_call: TRBV12-3/TRBV12-4; cdr3_aa: ASSVQGSAYGYT
clone_size: few; cdr3_length: 12; j_call: TRBJ2-3; v_call: TRBV2; cdr3_aa: ASNRDRGTDTQY
clone_size: few; cdr3_length: 13; j_call: TRBJ2-7; v_call: TRBV7-9; cdr3_aa: ASSPRSGSDYEQY
clone_size: few; cdr3_length: 12; j_call: TRBJ2-7; v_call: TRBV29-1; cdr3_aa: SVVRTSGIYEQY
clone_size: few; cdr3_length: 10; j_call: TRBJ2-5; v_call: TRBV27; cdr3_aa: ASSLRGLPQY